These 8 T cell receptor beta chains came from one sample sequenced in a study of OX40 agonist ivuxolimab in advanced cancers. Sequenced by immunoSEQ multiplex PCR; TCRdb stores in-frame clones only, minus some. Of about 76,000 clones in the sample, about 81% were seen once. Sequences were derived from CD4+ or CD8+ T cells sorted from blood, sampled in a trial of the OX40 agonist ivuxolimab. These receptors were obtained from an adult with an advanced solid tumor such as melanoma, head and neck, liver or kidney cancer.

The J gene is TRBJ2-3, the V gene TRBV7-3; D may be TRBD2 (5 bases). Germline loops: CDR1 SGHTA, CDR2 FQGTGA. Trimming cost V 5 bases and J 5 bases, with 11 bases left between them. This CDR3 contains 13 residues. The CDR3, as DNA: TGTGCCAGCAGCCGAGGGCCTGAAGATACGCAGTATTTT. Translated, it gives CASSRGPEDTQYF. The variable domain in full, completed from reference TRBV7-3 and TRBJ2-3, reads GAGVSQTPSNKVTEKGKYVELRCDPISGHTALYWYRQSLGQGPEFLIYFQGTGAADDSGLPNDRFFAVRPEGSVSTLKIQRTERGDSAVYLCASSRGPEDTQYFGPGTRLTVL.

The V call is TRBV18, the J call TRBJ1-1, with TRBD1 as a possible D gene (5 bases). CDR3 size: 13 residues. Germline CDR1 and CDR2: KGHSH and LQKENI. V was trimmed by 4 bases and J by 1 base, leaving 7 bases between them. The CDR3 protein is CASSRTGNTEAFF. The CDR3 DNA sequence: TGTGCCAGCTCACGAACAGGGAACACTGAAGCTTTCTTT. The entire variable domain, with the rest obtained from reference TRBV18 and TRBJ1-1, is as follows: NAGVMQNPRHLVRRRGQEARLRCSPMKGHSHVYWYRQLPEEGLKFMVYLQKENIIDESGMPKERFSAEFPKEGPSILRIQQVVRGDSAAYFCASSRTGNTEAFFGQGTRLTVV.

The chain links TRBV27 to TRBJ2-2; the match to TRBD1 covers 7 bases. Trimming at V came to 2 bases and at J to 2 bases, leaving 8 bases not matched to a gene. The CDR3 covers 17 residues. Germline loops: CDR1 MNHEY, CDR2 SMNVEV (reference sequence). This chain's CDR3 is CASSLPGTAYNTGELFF. The CDR3 region has the DNA TGTGCCAGCAGTTTACCCGGGACAGCCTACAACACCGGGGAGCTGTTTTTT.

V gene TRBV5-1 combines with J gene TRBJ1-1; no clear D. This CDR3 has 14 residues. Trimming removed 3 bases from V and 1 base from J, with 10 bases in between. Per germline, CDR1 SGHRS and CDR2 YFSETQ. The CDR3 region has the DNA TGCGCCAGCAGCTCATCTCAGGCGAACACTGAAGCTTTCTTT. Amino acids: CASSSSQANTEAFF. The full variable domain, completed using reference TRBV5-1 and TRBJ1-1, is KAGVTQTPRYLIKTRGQQVTLSCSPISGHRSVSWYQQTPGQGLQFLFEYFSETQRNKGNFPGRFSGRQFSNSRSEMNVSTLELGDSALYLCASSSSQANTEAFFGQGTRLTVV.

The rearrangement uses TRBV2 and TRBJ1-6; tentatively, D is TRBD1 (5 bases). The CDR3 runs to 13 residues. V gave up 3 bases and J gave up 14 bases, with 14 bases separating them. CDR1 SNHLY and CDR2 FYNNEI come from the germline V gene. The CDR3 region has the DNA TGTGCCAGCAGTGAGTGGCAGGGAAAAACCCTCCACTTT. Amino acids: CASSEWQGKTLHF. The variable domain in full, completed from reference TRBV2 and TRBJ1-6, reads EPEVTQTPSHQVTQMGQEVILRCVPISNHLYFYWYRQILGQKVEFLVSFYNNEISEKSEIFDDQFSVERPDGSNFTLKIRSTKLEDSAMYFCASSEWQGKTLHFGNGTRLTVT.

The chain has TRBV7-9 and TRBJ2-1; a weak D match, TRBD2 (5 bases). V was cut by 5 bases and J by 6 bases, with 14 bases left in between. Germline V gene data show CDR1 as SEHNR and CDR2 as FQNEAQ (reference sequence). This CDR3 has 14 residues. CDR3 DNA: TGTGCCAGCAGCGTTCCCGGGGTTTTCAATGAGCAGTTCTTC. It translates to CASSVPGVFNEQFF.

The chain couples TRBV28 to TRBJ2-7; 9 bases are shared with TRBD1. With 6 bases clipped from V and 3 bases from J, the junction kept 3 bases outside the gene matches. The CDR3 has 13 amino acids. The V gene's germline CDR1 is MDHEN and CDR2 SYDVKM. CDR3 region: CASRGQGHYEQYF. The CDR3 DNA reads TGTGCCAGCAGGGGACAGGGTCACTACGAGCAGTACTTC.

The chain carries TRBV2 and TRBJ2-1; 13 bases are a match to TRBD2. The CDR3 runs to 17 residues. Looked up from germline, CDR1 is SNHLY and CDR2 is FYNNEI. Trimming at V came to 3 bases and at J to 4 bases, leaving 6 bases not matched to a gene. The CDR3 nucleotides read TGTGCCAGCAGTGAGGGAACTAGCGGGGGGGCTTACAATGAGCAGTTCTTC. It codes for CASSEGTSGGAYNEQFF.